This section outlines one T cell receptor (beta chain) sequence together with its context. Its antigen is unidentified. These data come from a study of tissue T cells after allogeneic stem cell transplantation. Study conclusions and caveats: Anatomically similar tissues had similar TCR repertoires within each patient. This small cohort was clinically heterogeneous, and sampling depth was a limitation. In patients and mice, blood and spleen missed much of tissue repertoire.

TCRdb keeps only in-frame clones here, not all; method: immunoSEQ multiplex PCR. The sample consists of 600 to 950 clones, around 70% of them appearing once. The CDR3 is 17 residues long. Germline loops: CDR1 LGHDT, CDR2 YNNKEL (reference sequence). V lost 5 bases to trimming and J lost 5 bases, with 21 bases between them. This clonotype originated in an older male patient with steroid-refractory graft-versus-host disease after an allogeneic stem cell transplant. These T cells may partly come from the graft donor. Material: liver tissue, obtained at autopsy. The rearrangement links TRBV3-1 (or the pseudogene TRBV3-2) to TRBJ2-2; no reliable D call. The CDR3 loop reads CASSAERPSGLTGELFF. The DNA of the CDR3 is TGTGCCAGCAGCGCAGAGCGTCCCTCAGGCTTGACCGGGGAGCTGTTTTTT.